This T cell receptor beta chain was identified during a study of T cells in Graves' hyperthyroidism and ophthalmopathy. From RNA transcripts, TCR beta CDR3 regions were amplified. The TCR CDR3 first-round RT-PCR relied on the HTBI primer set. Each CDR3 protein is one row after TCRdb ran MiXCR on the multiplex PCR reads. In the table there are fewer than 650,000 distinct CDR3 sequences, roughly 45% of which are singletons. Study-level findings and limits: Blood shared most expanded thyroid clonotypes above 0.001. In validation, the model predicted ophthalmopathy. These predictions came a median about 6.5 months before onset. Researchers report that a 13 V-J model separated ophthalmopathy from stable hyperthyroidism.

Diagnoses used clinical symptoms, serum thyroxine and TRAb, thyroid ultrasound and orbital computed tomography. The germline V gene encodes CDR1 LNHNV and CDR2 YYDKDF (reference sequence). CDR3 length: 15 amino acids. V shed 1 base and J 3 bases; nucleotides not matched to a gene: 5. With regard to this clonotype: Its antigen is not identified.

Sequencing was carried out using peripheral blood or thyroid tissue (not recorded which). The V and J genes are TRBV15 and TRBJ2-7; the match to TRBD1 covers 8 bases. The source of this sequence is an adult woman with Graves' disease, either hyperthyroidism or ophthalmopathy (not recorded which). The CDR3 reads CATSRGRDRNYEQYF. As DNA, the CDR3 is TGTGCCACCAGCAGAGGCCGGGACAGGAACTACGAGCAGTACTTC.